The 17 T cell receptor beta chains below come from one sample, sequenced in a study of blood T cell repertoires in COVID-19 (dated by TCRdb to the early 2020s). The library was made by the immunoSEQ multiplex PCR assay. TCRdb re-hosts the immuneACCESS table, in-frame sequences only. Its copies lack some clones; in the studies checked, an unresolved V gene accounts for under half of them, and the cause for the rest is not known. Recorded for this sample are approximately 150,000 clones; roughly nine tenths of them occurred a single time. The ten largest clones capture roughly 4% of the sample. The sample comprised PBMCs or T cells enriched from blood (not recorded which). The receptors stem from a woman in her thirties or forties who had been exposed to COVID-19.

This clone was recorded a few times. This rearrangement joins TRBV9 to TRBJ2-3; 10 bases align to TRBD2. Germline lookup yields CDR1 SGDLS and CDR2 YYNGEE. The V segment lost 3 bases and the J segment 3 bases; nucleotides outside the gene matches: 7. The CDR3 is made up of 16 amino acids. The CDR3 protein is CASSGSGGRNTDTQYF. For the CDR3, the DNA is TGTGCCAGCAGCGGTAGCGGGGGGCGCAATACAGATACGCAGTATTTT. Complete variable domain (other parts from reference TRBV9 and TRBJ2-3): DSGVTQTPKHLITATGQRVTLRCSPRSGDLSVYWYQQSLDQGLQFLIQYYNGEERAKGNILERFSAQQFPDLHSELNLSSLELGDSALYFCASSGSGGRNTDTQYFGPGTRLTVL.

The rearrangement uses TRBV25-1 and TRBJ1-2; D perhaps matches TRBD1 (5 bases). CDR1 is MGHDK and CDR2 is SYGVNS in the germline V gene. V lost 4 bases, J lost 4 bases, and 16 bases lay in between. The CDR3 totals 15 residues. DNA for the CDR3: TGTGCCAGCAGTGGAGCGGGACTCCTCGTCTATGGCTACACCTTC. Its translation: CASSGAGLLVYGYTF.

V and J are TRBV10-3 and TRBJ2-5, with D possibly matching TRBD2 (5 bases). With 4 bases removed from V and 3 bases from J, the gap between germline ends came to 9 bases. The germline CDR1 and CDR2 sequences are ENHRY and SYGVKD. The CDR3 is made up of 13 amino acids. In DNA, the CDR3 is TGTGCCATCAGTGTACGGGGAGAAGAGACCCAGTACTTC. Encoded protein: CAISVRGEETQYF.

V and J are TRBV5-8 and TRBJ2-4; TRBD2 agrees at 9 bases. CDR1 is SGHTS and CDR2 is YDEGEE in the germline V gene. CDR3 length: 18 amino acids. J was trimmed by 0 bases and V by 3 bases; bases with no gene match: 10. The CDR3 sequence: CASSWGASGTLAKNIQYF. The CDR3 DNA follows: TGTGCCAGCAGCTGGGGGGCTAGCGGGACACTAGCCAAAAACATTCAGTACTTC.

This clone was detected a few times. The gene calls are TRBV25-1 and TRBJ1-4; D gene unclear. The CDR3 has 13 amino acids. Per germline, CDR1 MGHDK and CDR2 SYGVNS. V dropped 8 bases and J dropped 5 bases, with 12 bases sitting between them. CDR3 in amino acids: CASSGEMNEKLFF. In DNA form, the CDR3 reads TGTGCCAGCTCCGGGGAAATGAATGAAAAACTGTTTTTT. Based on the CDR3 plus reference TRBV25-1 and TRBJ1-4, the full variable domain is EADIYQTPRYLVIGTGKKITLECSQTMGHDKMYWYQQDPGMELHLIHYSYGVNSTEKGDLSSESTVSRIRTEHFPLTLESARPSHTSQYLCASSGEMNEKLFFGSGTQLSVL.

This rearrangement joins TRBV19 to TRBJ1-1; D is unclear. Trimming took 7 bases from V and 5 from J, leaving 11 bases between them. CDR1 is LNHDA, CDR2 SQIVND, per germline (reference sequence). CDR3 length equals 12 residues. The DNA for the CDR3 is TGTGCCAGTATAGCCCGAGGGACTGAAGCTTTCTTT. Protein sequence: CASIARGTEAFF.

The chain links TRBV6-1 to TRBJ1-2; the D is unclear. The CDR3 contains 14 residues. Looked up from germline, CDR1 is MNHNS and CDR2 is SASEGT. The V end was cut by 0 bases, the J end by 7 bases, with 12 bases between. CDR3 in DNA: TGTGCCAGCAGTGAAGCCCTTAGTTTTGGTGGCTACACCTTC. Translated, it gives CASSEALSFGGYTF.

The chain has TRBV6-9 and TRBJ2-2; the D gene is possibly TRBD1 (7 bases). This CDR3 has 16 amino acids. Trimming shortened V by 2 bases and J by 6 bases, and 16 bases separated the two germline ends. CDR1 MNHGY and CDR2 SVAAGI come from the germline V gene. CDR3 DNA sequence: TGTGCCAGCAGTTATGGAGGAGGGGACAGATCCGGGGAGCTGTTTTTT. It yields the protein CASSYGGGDRSGELFF.

The chain joins TRBV28 to TRBJ2-4; 9 positions match TRBD1. V shed 4 bases, J shed 8 bases, and the junction held 3 bases outside the gene matches. The CDR3 loop spans 13 amino acids. The germline gives CDR1 MDHEN, CDR2 SYDVKM. The CDR3 reads CASSWGQGDIQYF. The CDR3, as DNA: TGTGCCAGCAGTTGGGGACAGGGAGACATTCAGTACTTC.

This clone turned up a few times. This chain joins TRBV3-1 (or the pseudogene TRBV3-2) and TRBJ2-1, with D unresolved. This CDR3 contains 13 residues. Trimming stripped 4 bases from V and 4 bases from J, with 8 bases between. Germline V gives CDR1 LGHDT, CDR2 YNNKEL (reference sequence). In DNA form, the CDR3 reads TGTGCCAGCAGCCGAACGACTTACAATGAGCAGTTCTTC. This codes for CASSRTTYNEQFF.

The rearrangement links TRBV11-3 to TRBJ2-7, with a weak D call TRBD2 (7 bases). This CDR3 is built from 16 residues. V was trimmed by 5 bases and J by 7 bases, leaving 24 bases between them. Germline V CDR1 and CDR2: SGHNT, YENEEA. CDR3 loop: CASSHGGRRGPGEQYF. In DNA form, the CDR3 reads TGTGCCAGCAGCCACGGGGGGCGACGTGGCCCTGGTGAGCAGTACTTC.

The chain has TRBV6-6 and TRBJ2-3; TRBD1 might be the D (6 bases). V lost 6 bases to trimming and J lost 2 bases, with 12 bases between them. Germline CDR1 reads MNHNY; CDR2 reads SVGAGI (reference sequence). CDR3 length: 14 residues. The CDR3 DNA reads TGTGCCAGCAGCCACGGACAGTTCACAGATACGCAGTATTTT. Protein: CASSHGQFTDTQYF.

The rearrangement links TRBV24-1 to TRBJ2-1; 8 positions match TRBD1. V lost 3 bases to trimming and J lost 8 bases; unmatched junction nucleotides: 2. CDR1 is KGHDR and CDR2 is SFDVKD in the germline V gene. This CDR3 contains 13 residues. This chain's CDR3 is CATSDGDRYEQFF. CDR3 in DNA: TGTGCCACCAGTGATGGGGACAGGTATGAGCAGTTCTTC.

This chain links TRBV25-1 with TRBJ2-5, with 7 bases that match TRBD1. The V segment lost 5 bases and the J segment 3 bases; nucleotides outside the gene matches: 9. Germline CDR1 MGHDK, CDR2 SYGVNS. The CDR3 loop spans 15 amino acids. The CDR3 sequence: CASSLSGGFEETQYF. The CDR3 coding sequence is TGTGCCAGCAGTCTGTCAGGGGGTTTTGAAGAGACCCAGTACTTC.

The rearrangement uses TRBV4-2 and TRBJ1-3, with D hard to call. V was clipped by 0 bases and J by 0 bases, with 9 bases between them. CDR1 is LGHNA, CDR2 YNFKEQ, per germline. This CDR3 is built from 16 residues. DNA for the CDR3: TGTGCCAGCAGCCAAGATAGCGCAGGCTCTGGAAACACCATATATTTT. It specifies CASSQDSAGSGNTIYF.

The rearrangement links TRBV27 to TRBJ2-1; possibly TRBD2 for D (5 bases). With 8 bases removed from V and 10 bases from J, the gap between germline ends came to 18 bases. The CDR3 totals 13 residues. Per germline, CDR1 MNHEY and CDR2 SMNVEV (reference sequence). CDR3 loop: CASRRFLEGEQFF. The CDR3, as DNA: TGTGCCAGCCGCCGCTTCCTAGAGGGAGAGCAGTTCTTC.

The J gene is TRBJ1-5, the V gene TRBV11-2; 7 bases line up with TRBD1. Looked up from germline, CDR1 is SGHAT and CDR2 is FQNNGV. The CDR3 runs to 15 residues. V dropped 5 bases and J dropped 5; count of bases not matched to a gene: 9. The CDR3 protein is CASSPLGQAHQPQHF. The CDR3 coding sequence is TGTGCCAGCAGCCCTTTAGGACAGGCGCATCAGCCCCAGCATTTT.